This entry features one TCR beta chain sequence. It has no known antigen specificity. Base qualities were left out, and no much larger clone turns up one base away. Library construction relied on 5' RACE. Sequenced using an Illumina HiSeq 2000. A universal primer binding site was added through template switching, and the final cDNA carried a unique molecular identifier so that TCR cDNA molecules could be counted accurately. Specific primers in the conserved constant-segment region were used to synthesize first-strand cDNA for the TCR alpha and beta chains. To control for contamination, every cDNA library was double barcoded, receiving both a SMART-Mk sample barcode and Illumina barcodes. TruSeq adapter sequences, together with Illumina sample barcodes, were added in two successive PCR steps. Sequencing of the TCR alpha and beta cDNA libraries was done on the Illumina HiSeq platform using custom primers. The paper's data handling went like this. Unique molecular identifiers were extracted from raw reads with MiGEC, and CDR3 positions were determined with MiXCR. For each individual, recombination models were inferred using an EM algorithm with the repgenHMM and IGoR tools. The analysis of shared clonotypes was done with the tcR package in R, with sharing normalized by the product of cloneset sizes. To study raw recombination free of thymic and clonal selection effects, out-of-frame nonproductive sequences were analyzed. TCRdb cleaned the public reads at Q25 with fastp, built clones with MiXCR and kept in-frame beta chains. Rows matching on CDR3 protein sequence are summarized as one entry with the most common DNA and genes. The V and J calls reflect TCRdb's pipeline rather than the authors' work. The sample data list fewer than 900,000 distinct CDR3 sequences, and over 15% of these were observed just once. Roughly 13% of the sample is held by the ten biggest clonotypes.

The CDR3 runs 16 amino acids, cysteine and phenylalanine included. The only DNA kept is the CDR3, 48 bases in frame from the first base. CDR1 SGHRS and CDR2 YFSETQ are derived from the germline V gene. V trim: 4 bases; J trim: 5 bases; unmatched bases: 14. The record originates from a study of identical twins (dated by TCRdb to about 2016). Study-wide context: To test whether fetal clonotypes persist, this study deep-sequenced TCR alpha and beta repertoires from monozygotic twins, from unrelated adults of various ages, and from cord blood. Replicate twin experiments were performed at different times using different library preparation protocols to rule out contamination. The paper as a whole reports these results and caveats: Zero-insertion analyses could be partly confounded by invariant T cells such as MAIT and iNKT, though diverse VJ usage argued against such confounding for most clonotypes. Out-of-frame TCR alpha sharing in monozygotic twins was systematically underestimated by recombination models, whereas sharing between unrelated individuals was in agreement with the recombination models. Fewer insertions were carried by abundant cord blood beta clonotypes, a similar but weaker trend appeared in young adult naive repertoires, and no such trend appeared in memory repertoires. Because the same donors could not be followed over many years, the conclusions relied on cross-sectional statistical analysis. Compared with coincidental sharing between unrelated individuals, an excess of low generation-probability sequences was observed among out-of-frame TCR alpha sequences shared between twins. A weaker excess of twin sharing was found in beta out-of-frame sequences because the signal-to-noise ratio was lowered by fewer shared sequences.

Only healthy Caucasian donors were included. The twin cohort consisted of three pairs of female monozygotic twins, all aged about 18 to 30 years. Peripheral blood mononuclear cells were used as the source from which RNA for TCR libraries was isolated. These records were also assigned to another study, of T cells expressing NK-cell markers. Reported in the second study: Three sorted T-cell subsets (CD3+CD56+NKG2C+, CD3+CD56+NKG2C- and CD3+CD56-NKG2C+) from eight donors had their TCR beta-chain repertoires profiled. Among the eight sequenced donors, only one was HCMV-seronegative, while the other seven were HCMV-seropositive. In several experiments an anti-gammadeltaTCR antibody was added to restrict sorting to alphabetaTCR-expressing T cells. In roughly 6 donors, the dominant CD3+CD56+NKG2C+ clonotypes were found to rank among the top 10 CD8+ clonotypes and to make up about 1.0-7.5% of CD8+ T cells. Those dominant clonotypes were again the most abundant among CD3+CD56-NKG2C+ cells in a handful of donors, at roughly 28.3-65%. Whether the expanded NKG2C-expressing T cell clones were specific for HCMV antigens remained unclear. All eight donors whose samples were sequenced were randomly selected healthy volunteers, three of them men and five women. HCMV serostatus was determined by detecting HCMV-specific IgG in serum with a commercial ELISA kit. For roughly 6 donors, bulk peripheral blood T-cell repertoires were also sequenced from unsorted PBMC. MIGEC was used to demultiplex reads and group reads by UMI, and MiTCR was used to assemble and quantify clonotypes. To remove erroneous sequences, TCR cDNA sequences were retained only when supported by two or more reads. The tcR package was used for downstream repertoire analysis, with clonotypes matched between fractions based on CDR3 nucleotide sequence plus V segment. Antigen specificity was annotated against VDJdb with VDJmatch, allowing one amino acid substitution in CDR3.

What was sequenced was PBMCs. The chain employs TRBV5-1 and TRBJ2-5, and TRBD2 aligns with 7 junction nucleotides. This receptor was identified in a woman younger than 30 in good health. The CDR3: CASSPGVAGSAETQYF. The nucleotides read TGCGCCAGCAGCCCTGGGGTAGCGGGCTCCGCGGAGACCCAGTACTTC.